The rows below give T cell receptor beta chains drawn from one sample of a study of blood T cell repertoires in COVID-19. Only in-frame clones appear in the TCRdb table, and some are missing; sequencing was by immunoSEQ multiplex PCR. The top ten clones hold 7.3% of a sample with 300,000 to 400,000 clones, about nine tenths of them seen once. The specimen sequenced was peripheral blood. The source is a woman in her 70s with COVID-19, enrolled during active disease. Each CDR3 is given with its conserved first and last residue. The D gene is left open where the match is weak. Rows give clone size only sometimes, using once, few, many, or a class for an expanded clone.

CDR3: CASSELGTGSQSYF; DNA: TGCGCCAGCAGTGAACTCGGGACAGGGAGCCAATCCTACTTC; D: TRBD1; J: TRBJ1-2; size: NA; V: TRBV10-2
CDR3: CASNRGHNTGELFF; DNA: TGTGCCAGCAACCGGGGACATAACACCGGGGAGCTGTTTTTT; D: NA; J: TRBJ2-2; size: NA; V: TRBV6-5
CDR3: CASSPQGAGGNTIYF; DNA: TGTGCCAGCAGCCCGCAGGGGGCGGGGGGAAACACCATATATTTT; D: TRBD1; J: TRBJ1-3; size: NA; V: TRBV4-2
CDR3: CASINTERLNTEAFF; DNA: TGTGCCAGCATCAACACAGAGCGGTTGAACACTGAAGCTTTCTTT; D: NA; J: TRBJ1-1; size: NA; V: TRBV27
CDR3: CATSDHRGLNYGYTF; DNA: TGTGCCACCAGTGATCACCGCGGACTTAACTATGGCTACACCTTC; D: NA; J: TRBJ1-2; size: NA; V: TRBV24-1
CDR3: CASRRRGQDTGELFF; DNA: TGCGCCAGCAGGCGGCGGGGCCAAGACACCGGGGAGCTGTTTTTT; D: NA; J: TRBJ2-2; size: NA; V: TRBV4-1
CDR3: CASSPETGNTEAFF; DNA: TGCGCCAGCAGCCCGGAGACCGGAAACACTGAAGCTTTCTTT; D: NA; J: TRBJ1-1; size: NA; V: TRBV5-1
CDR3: CASSTGWRDVDTEAFF; DNA: TGTGCCAGCAGCACGGGGTGGAGGGACGTGGACACTGAAGCTTTCTTT; D: NA; J: TRBJ1-1; size: NA; V: TRBV7-9
CDR3: CASSLASDRAGNTIYF; DNA: TGTGCCAGCAGCTTGGCTTCGGACAGGGCTGGAAACACCATATATTTT; D: TRBD1; J: TRBJ1-3; size: once; V: TRBV5-4
CDR3: CSVEDRQFGTANTEAFF; DNA: TGCAGCGTTGAAGATCGTCAGTTTGGGACAGCGAACACTGAAGCTTTCTTT; D: TRBD1; J: TRBJ1-1; size: NA; V: TRBV29-1
CDR3: CASTVQGAYNEQFF; DNA: TGTGCCAGCACCGTTCAGGGGGCCTACAATGAGCAGTTCTTC; D: TRBD1; J: TRBJ2-1; size: NA; V: TRBV27
CDR3: CASSQENVGQGANGYTF; DNA: TGCGCCAGCAGCCAAGAAAATGTTGGACAGGGGGCGAATGGCTACACCTTC; D: TRBD1; J: TRBJ1-2; size: NA; V: TRBV4-3
CDR3: CASSPTGTGLGEQYF; DNA: TGTGCCAGCAGCCCAACCGGGACAGGCCTAGGGGAGCAGTACTTC; D: TRBD1; J: TRBJ2-7; size: once; V: TRBV14
CDR3: CSVLSSLAERNEQFF; DNA: TGCAGCGTGCTATCGTCTCTGGCGGAGCGCAATGAGCAGTTCTTC; D: NA; J: TRBJ2-1; size: NA; V: TRBV29-1
CDR3: CASSFTGEVEQYF; DNA: TGCGCCAGCAGCTTCACAGGCGAGGTCGAGCAGTACTTC; D: NA; J: TRBJ2-7; size: few; V: TRBV5-1
CDR3: CATSETTGSSYNEQFF; DNA: TGTGCCACCAGTGAGACAACGGGGAGCTCCTACAATGAGCAGTTCTTC; D: NA; J: TRBJ2-1; size: few; V: TRBV24-1
CDR3: CASSTLSREYQPQHF; DNA: TGTGCCAGCTCGACCTTGAGTAGGGAGTATCAGCCCCAGCATTTT; D: NA; J: TRBJ1-5; size: NA; V: TRBV18
CDR3: CASSFRDYSYEQYF; DNA: TGTGCCAGCAGCTTTAGGGACTACTCCTACGAGCAGTACTTC; D: TRBD2; J: TRBJ2-7; size: NA; V: TRBV5-6
CDR3: CASSSRGLNTGELFF; DNA: TGTGCCAGCAGCTCCAGGGGCCTAAACACCGGGGAGCTGTTTTTT; D: NA; J: TRBJ2-2; size: NA; V: TRBV5-6
CDR3: CASNRDSSSPLHF; DNA: TGTGCCAGCAACAGGGACAGTAGTTCACCCCTCCACTTT; D: TRBD1; J: TRBJ1-6; size: NA; V: TRBV7-2
CDR3: CASSMFEGELFF; DNA: TGTGCCAGCAGCATGTTCGAGGGGGAGCTGTTTTTT; D: NA; J: TRBJ2-2; size: NA; V: TRBV7-3
CDR3: CASSVEGRDTDTQYF; DNA: TGTGCCAGCAGCGTAGAGGGCAGGGACACAGATACGCAGTATTTT; D: NA; J: TRBJ2-3; size: NA; V: TRBV9
CDR3: CASGNLPYTQYF; DNA: TGTGCCTCAGGAAACTTACCGTATACGCAGTATTTT; D: NA; J: TRBJ2-3; size: once; V: TRBV7-2
CDR3: CASSSWTSGGPNEQFF; DNA: TGTGCCAGCAGCTCATGGACTAGCGGGGGGCCGAATGAGCAGTTCTTC; D: TRBD2; J: TRBJ2-1; size: NA; V: TRBV9
CDR3: CASSLGSGKETQYF; DNA: TGCGCCAGCAGCTTGGGTTCAGGGAAAGAGACCCAGTACTTC; D: NA; J: TRBJ2-5; size: NA; V: TRBV5-1
CDR3: CSAAGMSTEAFF; DNA: TGCAGCGCCGCCGGGATGAGCACTGAAGCTTTCTTT; D: NA; J: TRBJ1-1; size: NA; V: TRBV29-1
CDR3: CASSQGGGRGRSYTF; DNA: TGTGCCAGCAGCCAAGGGGGGGGACGAGGGCGAAGCTACACCTTC; D: NA; J: TRBJ1-2; size: NA; V: TRBV3-1/TRBV3-2
CDR3: CASSSTGNEQYF; DNA: TGTGCCAGCAGTTCGACAGGTAACGAGCAGTACTTC; D: NA; J: TRBJ2-7; size: NA; V: TRBV28
CDR3: CASTRGGDTIYF; DNA: TGCGCCAGCACTCGAGGAGGAGACACCATATATTTT; D: NA; J: TRBJ1-3; size: NA; V: TRBV5-1
CDR3: CATRPGQGGSLQFF; DNA: TGTGCCACTAGACCGGGACAGGGGGGTTCCTTGCAGTTCTTC; D: TRBD1; J: TRBJ2-1; size: NA; V: TRBV6-1
CDR3: CATSPGARTYEQYF; DNA: TGTGCCACCAGTCCTGGGGCCAGGACCTACGAGCAGTACTTC; D: NA; J: TRBJ2-7; size: NA; V: TRBV24-1
CDR3: CASSHRVRELLVYSPLHF; DNA: TGTGCCAGTAGTCACCGGGTGAGGGAGCTCCTGGTTTATTCACCCCTCCACTTT; D: NA; J: TRBJ1-6; size: few; V: TRBV19
CDR3: CASSSGQYYPEAFF; DNA: TGTGCCAGCAGCTCGGGACAGTATTACCCTGAAGCTTTCTTT; D: TRBD1; J: TRBJ1-1; size: NA; V: TRBV9
CDR3: CASSQQDGAYEQYF; DNA: TGCGCCAGCAGCCAACAGGACGGGGCCTACGAGCAGTACTTC; D: NA; J: TRBJ2-7; size: NA; V: TRBV4-1
CDR3: CASSLVPGQVQNQPQHF; DNA: TGTGCCAGCAGCTTAGTCCCCGGACAGGTTCAAAATCAGCCCCAGCATTTT; D: TRBD1; J: TRBJ1-5; size: NA; V: TRBV7-8
CDR3: CASSFSGLQNTGELFF; DNA: TGTGCCAGCAGCTTCTCAGGATTACAAAACACCGGGGAGCTGTTTTTT; D: NA; J: TRBJ2-2; size: NA; V: TRBV7-6
CDR3: CASSRDINQPQHF; DNA: TGCGCCAGCAGCCGGGACATAAATCAGCCCCAGCATTTT; D: NA; J: TRBJ1-5; size: NA; V: TRBV4-1
CDR3: CASKQGAEYGYTF; DNA: TGTGCCAGCAAACAGGGGGCTGAATATGGCTACACCTTC; D: TRBD1; J: TRBJ1-2; size: NA; V: TRBV6-5
CDR3: CSVDAGGNQPQHF; DNA: TGCAGCGTTGACGCCGGGGGCAATCAGCCCCAGCATTTT; D: NA; J: TRBJ1-5; size: NA; V: TRBV29-1